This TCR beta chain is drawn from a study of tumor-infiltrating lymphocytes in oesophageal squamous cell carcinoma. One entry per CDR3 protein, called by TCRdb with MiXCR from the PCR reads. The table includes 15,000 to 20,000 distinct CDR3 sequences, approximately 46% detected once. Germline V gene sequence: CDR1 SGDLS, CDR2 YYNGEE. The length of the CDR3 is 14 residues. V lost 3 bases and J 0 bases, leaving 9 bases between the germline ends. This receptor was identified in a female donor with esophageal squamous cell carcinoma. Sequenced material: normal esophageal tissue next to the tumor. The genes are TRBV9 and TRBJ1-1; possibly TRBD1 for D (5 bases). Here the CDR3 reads CASSARVLNTEAFF. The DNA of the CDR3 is TGTGCCAGCAGCGCCAGGGTTTTGAACACTGAAGCTTTCTTT.